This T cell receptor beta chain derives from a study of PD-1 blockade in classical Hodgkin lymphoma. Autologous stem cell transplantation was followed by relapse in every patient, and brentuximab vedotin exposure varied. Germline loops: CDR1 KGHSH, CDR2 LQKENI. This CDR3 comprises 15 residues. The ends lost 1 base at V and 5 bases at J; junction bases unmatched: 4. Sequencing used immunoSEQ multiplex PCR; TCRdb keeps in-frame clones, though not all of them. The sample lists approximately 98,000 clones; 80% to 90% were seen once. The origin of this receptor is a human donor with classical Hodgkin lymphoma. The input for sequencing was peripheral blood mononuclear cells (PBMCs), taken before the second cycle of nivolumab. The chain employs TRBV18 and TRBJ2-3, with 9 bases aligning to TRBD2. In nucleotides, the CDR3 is TGTGCCAGCTCACCACTAGCGGGGGCCGGAGATACGCAGTATTTT. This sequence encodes CASSPLAGAGDTQYF.